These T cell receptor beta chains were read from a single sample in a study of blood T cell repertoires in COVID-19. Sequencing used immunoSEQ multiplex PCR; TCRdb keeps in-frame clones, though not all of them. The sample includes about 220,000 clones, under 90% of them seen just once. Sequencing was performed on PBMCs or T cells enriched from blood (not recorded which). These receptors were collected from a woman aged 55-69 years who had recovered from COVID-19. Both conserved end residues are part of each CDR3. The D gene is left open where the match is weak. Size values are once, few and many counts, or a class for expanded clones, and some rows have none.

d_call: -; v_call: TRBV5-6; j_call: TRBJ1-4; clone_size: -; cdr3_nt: TGTGCCAGCAGCTTGGGTGGGTCAGGGTCGTCTGAAAAACTGTTTTTT; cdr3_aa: CASSLGGSGSSEKLFF
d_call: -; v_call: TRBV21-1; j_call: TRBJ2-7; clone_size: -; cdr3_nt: TGTGCCAGCAGCGCCCGAGGGGATAGCGGGAGTTATAACGAGCAGTACTTC; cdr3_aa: CASSARGDSGSYNEQYF
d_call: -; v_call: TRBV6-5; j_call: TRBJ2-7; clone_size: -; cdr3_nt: TGTGCCAGCAAAGTTACAGAGGACAGTCTATACGAGCAGTACTTC; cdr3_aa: CASKVTEDSLYEQYF
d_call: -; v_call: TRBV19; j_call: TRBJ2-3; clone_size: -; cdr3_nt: TGTGCCAGTAGTATGCGGGCAGGTAGCACAGATACGCAGTATTTT; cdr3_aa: CASSMRAGSTDTQYF
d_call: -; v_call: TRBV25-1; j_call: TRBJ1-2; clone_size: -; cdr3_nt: TGTGCCAGCAGTGAATGGGGCACCGTCGACCCCTACACCTTC; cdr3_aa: CASSEWGTVDPYTF
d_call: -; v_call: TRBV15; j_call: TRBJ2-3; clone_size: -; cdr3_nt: TGTGCCACCAGCCCACCCTCCTACACAGATACGCAGTATTTT; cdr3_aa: CATSPPSYTDTQYF
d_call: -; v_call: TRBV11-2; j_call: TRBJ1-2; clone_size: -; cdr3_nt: TGTGCCAGCAGCTTAGATATCGGAGACAGTTATGGCTACACCTTC; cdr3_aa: CASSLDIGDSYGYTF
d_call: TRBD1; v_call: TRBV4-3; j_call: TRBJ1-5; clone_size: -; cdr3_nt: TGCGCCAGCAGCCAAGATCTGACAGGGATAAATCAGCCCCAGCATTTT; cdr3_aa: CASSQDLTGINQPQHF
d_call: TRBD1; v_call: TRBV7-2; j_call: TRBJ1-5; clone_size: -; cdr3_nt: TGTGCCAGCAGCTTGACAGGGGGTAGCAATCAGCCCCAGCATTTT; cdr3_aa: CASSLTGGSNQPQHF
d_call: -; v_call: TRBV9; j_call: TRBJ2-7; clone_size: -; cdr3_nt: TGTGCCAGCAGCGCCACAGGGCGATTAGACTACGAGCAGTACTTC; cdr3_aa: CASSATGRLDYEQYF
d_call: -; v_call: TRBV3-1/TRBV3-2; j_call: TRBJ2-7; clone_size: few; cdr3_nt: TGTGCCAGCAGCCAAGATTGGGGCGGGATTCAGCAGTACTTC; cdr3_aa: CASSQDWGGIQQYF